One and the same sample provided the 7 T cell receptor beta chains below, sequenced in a study of CD8 T cells in ankylosing spondylitis. Whole-study findings and limits: There was a TCR beta motif, made of eight highly homologous variants, that appeared characteristic of ankylosing spondylitis blood.

A single record per CDR3 protein comes from TCRdb applying MiXCR to the 5' RACE reads. The sample holds 750,000 to 850,000 distinct CDR3 sequences, 10% to 15% seen once. No antigens are known for them. Sequencing used blood, either unsorted or a sorted T cell fraction (not recorded which). Source of these receptors: a male donor with ankylosing spondylitis.

This clonotype has more than one count but fewer than ten. The J gene is TRBJ1-2, the V gene TRBV12-3 or TRBV12-4; D unclear. Trimming stripped 1 base from V and 6 bases from J, with 18 bases between. The CDR3 length is 16 residues. The CDR3 sequence is CASSLVGWADGDGYTF. CDR3 sequence (DNA): TGTGCCAGCAGTTTAGTGGGATGGGCCGACGGGGATGGCTACACCTTC.

The chain links TRBV20-1 to TRBJ2-5; D remains unclear. The germline V gene encodes CDR1 DFQATT and CDR2 SNEGSKA (reference sequence). Trimming cost V 7 bases and J 0 bases, with 6 bases left between them. The CDR3 loop spans 11 amino acids. The CDR3 DNA reads TGCAGTGGGATGAACCAAGAGACCCAGTACTTC. As protein: CSGMNQETQYF.

This chain links TRBV20-1 with TRBJ1-2; D gene uncertain. The CDR3 is 13 residues long. Germline assignment: CDR1 DFQATT and CDR2 SNEGSKA (reference sequence). Trimming took 0 bases from V and 2 from J, leaving 7 bases between them. The CDR3 DNA follows: TGCAGTGCTAGAGATCCCGTGAACTATGGCTACACCTTC. It encodes CSARDPVNYGYTF.

This clonotype was recorded many times. The J gene is TRBJ2-6, the V gene TRBV12-3 or TRBV12-4; D unresolved. The CDR3 extends over 14 amino acids. Trimming pared 8 bases from V and 4 bases from J, leaving 12 bases between. CDR3: CASGLSSGANVLTF. In DNA, the CDR3 is TGTGCCAGCGGATTATCTTCGGGGGCCAACGTCCTGACTTTC.

V and J are TRBV5-1 and TRBJ2-2; the D is unclear. The CDR3 length is 16 residues. CDR1 and CDR2 from the germline V gene are SGHRS and YFSETQ. V was pared by 1 base and J by 2 bases, with 12 bases between. The CDR3 loop reads CASSLTRASNTGELFF. DNA for the CDR3: TGCGCCAGCAGCTTGACCAGAGCTTCTAACACCGGGGAGCTGTTTTTT.

A few counts support this clonotype. The V and J genes are TRBV4-3 and TRBJ2-7; D is undetermined. CDR1 is LGHNA and CDR2 is YSLEER in the germline V gene. Trimming left V 4 bases short and J 2 bases short, with 12 bases between. The CDR3 sequence is 14 residues long. CDR3 sequence reads: CASSRTWPPYEQYF. The DNA for the CDR3 is TGCGCCAGCAGCCGAACCTGGCCTCCCTACGAGCAGTACTTC.

J is TRBJ1-3 and V is TRBV6-2 or TRBV6-3; no firm D call. CDR1 is MNHEY and CDR2 is SVGEGT in the germline V gene. This CDR3 has 16 residues. V lost 0 bases and J lost 0, with 9 bases in between. CDR3 amino acids: CASSYSGWSSGNTIYF. CDR3 DNA: TGTGCCAGCAGTTACTCAGGCTGGAGCTCTGGAAACACCATATATTTT.